The present TCR beta chain was sequenced within a study of CXCR3-negative and CXCR3-positive naive CD8 T cells. Study outcomes and limitations: Both naive subsets, CXCR3-negative and CXCR3-positive, displayed similar TRBV-TRBJ usage, unlike memory cells. In cryopreserved cells, CXCR3 expression partially decreased, and fresh PBMCs were used in most assays.

UMI-tagged TRB cDNA libraries were built via 5' RACE. One entry per CDR3 protein, without DNA, is what TCRdb gives after re-calling the 5' RACE reads. This sample carries approximately 83,000 distinct CDR3 sequences, with around 1.7% going to the ten biggest clones. Triplicates of 300,000 cells were sorted from each CD8+ T cell subset. For this clonotype: Its specificity is unknown.

The CDR3 spans 12 residues. The germline CDR1 and CDR2 sequences are SQVTM and ANQGSEA. The receptor comes from a human donor in good health. Some clones in this sample may be carry-over from other donors' samples. The chain is built from TRBV29-1 and TRBJ2-7. Sequenced: naive CXCR3- CD8+ T cells from blood. Subset: CD45RO-CCR7+CD27+CD95- naive CD8+ T cells lacking CXCR3 (TNR3-). CDR3: CSVEVRSHEQYF.